Below are 32 T cell receptor beta chains sequenced from a single sample in a study of T cells in Graves' hyperthyroidism and ophthalmopathy. The TCR beta CDR3 regions underwent amplification using RNA transcripts as the source. During a first-round RT-PCR of the TCR CDR3, the HTBI primer set was used. MiXCR was run by TCRdb on the multiplex PCR reads, yielding one entry per CDR3 protein. The sample shows a few hundred thousand distinct CDR3 sequences, roughly 25% of them seen only once. Sequencing was done on a sample of blood. The receptors shown here come from a man aged 45-65 years with Graves' hyperthyroidism.

This clonotype was counted many times. The gene calls are TRBV2 and TRBJ2-5; 10 nucleotides agree with TRBD2. From germline, CDR1 is SNHLY and CDR2 FYNNEI. Losses at the gene ends were 6 bases for V and 2 bases for J; bases not matched to a gene: 3. The CDR3 is 14 residues long. CDR3 nucleotide sequence: TGTGCCAGCAGCCCGACTAGCGGGCAAGAGACCCAGTACTTC. It specifies CASSPTSGQETQYF.

Many counts were recorded for this clonotype. The gene calls are TRBV11-1 and TRBJ2-3; no firm D call. Germline V CDR1 and CDR2: SGHAT, FQDESV (reference sequence). This CDR3 contains 15 residues. V lost 4 bases and J lost 2, with 13 bases in between. The CDR3 region has the DNA TGTGCCAGCAGCTCGGCAGTGGGCCACACAGATACGCAGTATTTT. Translation gives CASSSAVGHTDTQYF.

The chain carries TRBV6-9 and TRBJ1-2; perhaps TRBD1 as D (5 bases). V was trimmed by 3 bases and J by 4 bases, leaving 21 bases between them. Germline V gene lookup returns CDR1 MNHGY and CDR2 SVAAGI. The CDR3 consists of 17 residues. DNA of the CDR3: TGTGCCAGCAGTTACATGACCGGGACCAGTAAATTCTATGGCTACACCTTC. Protein product: CASSYMTGTSKFYGYTF.

The CDR3 DNA is TGCGCCAGCAGCCAAATAGCGGGATCCTACAATGAGCAGTTCTTC. Protein sequence: CASSQIAGSYNEQFF. The V gene is TRBV4-1, the J gene TRBJ2-1; the match to TRBD2 covers 8 bases. This CDR3 region has 15 residues. Trimming took 2 bases from V and 1 from J; bases not matched to a gene: 1. From germline, CDR1 is MGHRA and CDR2 YSYEKL.

In its sample, this clonotype was seen a few times. V and J are TRBV12-3 or TRBV12-4 and TRBJ1-1; D unclear. The CDR3 spans 12 residues. The CDR3 loop is CAPGRENTEAFF. CDR3 sequence (DNA): TGTGCTCCGGGCCGGGAGAACACTGAAGCTTTCTTT.

This chain joins TRBV11-2 and TRBJ2-3; the D gene is possibly TRBD2 (5 bases). With 3 bases removed from V and 2 bases from J, the gap between germline ends came to 15 bases. Germline assignment: CDR1 SGHAT and CDR2 FQNNGV. The CDR3 has 16 residues. This chain's CDR3 is CASSFLSTGLTDTQYF. The CDR3 DNA reads TGTGCCAGCAGCTTTCTATCTACCGGACTCACAGATACGCAGTATTTT.

The chain is built from TRBV7-3 and TRBJ2-1; D tentatively reads TRBD1 or TRBD2 (5 bases each). The CDR3 is 15 amino acids. Germline assignment: CDR1 SGHTA and CDR2 FQGTGA. V dropped 0 bases and J dropped 2 bases, with 8 bases sitting between them. CDR3 loop: CASSLTTGPYNEQFF. For the CDR3, the DNA is TGTGCCAGCAGCTTAACGACGGGGCCCTACAATGAGCAGTTCTTC.

This clonotype was seen only a few times. The V gene is TRBV6-1, the J gene TRBJ2-7; D is perhaps TRBD1 or TRBD2 (7 bases each). This CDR3 has 13 amino acids. The germline V and J ends were trimmed by 6 bases and 6 bases, with 15 bases remaining between them. CDR1 is MNHNS and CDR2 is SASEGT in the germline V gene. The CDR3 sequence is CASRPGRGGEQYF. The CDR3 nucleotides are TGTGCCAGCAGACCCGGCAGGGGGGGCGAGCAGTACTTC.

The J gene is TRBJ2-7, the V gene TRBV7-9; D gene uncertain. Trimming took off 1 base at V and 7 bases at J, with 11 bases between the two ends. Germline V gene lookup returns CDR1 SEHNR and CDR2 FQNEAQ (reference sequence). The CDR3 contains 13 residues. CDR3 region: CASSLDPSREQYF. CDR3 DNA: TGTGCCAGCAGCTTAGATCCCTCGAGGGAGCAGTACTTC.

This clonotype has a count of ten or more. This sequence joins TRBV12-3 or TRBV12-4 and TRBJ1-1, with unresolved D. V dropped 3 bases and J dropped 2 bases, with 7 bases sitting between them. The CDR3 totals 13 residues. The CDR3 sequence is CASSFRENTEAFF. CDR3 nucleotide sequence: TGTGCCAGCAGTTTTAGGGAAAACACTGAAGCTTTCTTT.

The chain is built from TRBV7-3 and TRBJ2-1, with 13 bases lining up with TRBD2. The trim removed 5 bases at V and 10 bases at J, leaving 14 bases unmatched. CDR1 and CDR2 (germline): SGHTA, FQGTGA. The length of the CDR3 is 17 residues. The CDR3 here is CASSKLGTSGIVGEQFF. Written as DNA, the CDR3 is TGTGCCAGCAGCAAACTCGGGACTAGCGGGATAGTGGGAGAGCAGTTCTTC.

The chain couples TRBV20-1 to TRBJ2-1; TRBD1 matches at 9 bases. Germline V CDR1 and CDR2: DFQATT, SNEGSKA (reference sequence). The V segment lost 3 bases and the J segment 2 bases; nucleotides outside the gene matches: 2. The CDR3 covers 14 residues. The CDR3 DNA reads TGCAGTGCTAGGGGACAGGGCCCCTACAATGAGCAGTTCTTC. Translated, it gives CSARGQGPYNEQFF.

The chain has TRBV30 and TRBJ2-1; the D is unclear. The germline V and J ends were trimmed by 2 bases and 8 bases, with 10 bases remaining between them. The CDR3 covers 12 residues. Germline CDR1 GTSNPN, CDR2 SVGIG (reference sequence). The CDR3 protein is CAWSTSPDEQFF. CDR3 bases: TGTGCCTGGAGTACGTCACCGGATGAGCAGTTCTTC.

This clonotype occurred many times. The CDR3 sequence is CAIGLDRGGDEQYF. The CDR3 DNA reads TGTGCCATCGGTTTGGACAGGGGAGGCGACGAGCAGTACTTC. The rearrangement joins TRBV10-3 to TRBJ2-7; 9 nucleotides agree with TRBD1. The CDR3 is 14 residues long. J gave up 5 bases and V 8 bases, and 10 bases lay outside the gene matches. The germline V gene has CDR1 ENHRY and CDR2 SYGVKD.

The chain links TRBV5-5 to TRBJ2-7, with 10 bases matching TRBD2. The junction had 13 bases not matched to a gene; V was cut back by 4 bases and J by 6 bases. The germline V gene encodes CDR1 SGHKS and CDR2 YYEKEE (reference sequence). There are 16 residues in the CDR3. CDR3: CASSPPQSSGRFEQYF. For the CDR3, the DNA is TGTGCCAGCAGCCCGCCTCAGTCTAGCGGGAGATTCGAGCAGTACTTC.

The chain has TRBV18 and TRBJ2-3; D is unclear. Looked up from germline, CDR1 is KGHSH and CDR2 is LQKENI. Trimming cost V 2 bases and J 5 bases, with 14 bases left between them. The CDR3 is made up of 15 amino acids. The CDR3 DNA reads as TGTGCCAGCTCACCATCGGTATCTTCGAGAGATACGCAGTATTTT. This sequence encodes CASSPSVSSRDTQYF.

This clonotype was counted ten times or more. The V call is TRBV11-2, the J call TRBJ2-5; TRBD2 agrees at 11 bases. J was trimmed by 5 bases and V by 5 bases; bases with no gene match: 13. CDR3 length: 17 amino acids. Germline assignment: CDR1 SGHAT and CDR2 FQNNGV. The CDR3 sequence: CASSNTRLAGGSETQYF. For the CDR3, the DNA is TGTGCCAGCAGCAACACCCGGCTAGCGGGAGGTAGTGAGACCCAGTACTTC.

Ten or more counts support this clonotype. The genes are TRBV5-1 and TRBJ2-7; a possible D gene is TRBD2 (5 bases). The germline V gene encodes CDR1 SGHRS and CDR2 YFSETQ. CDR3 length equals 15 residues. The V and J ends lost 0 bases and 3 bases respectively, with 13 bases between them. CDR3 sequence reads: CASSLEGLSNYEQYF. The CDR3, as DNA: TGCGCCAGCAGCTTGGAAGGACTCAGCAACTACGAGCAGTACTTC.

The CDR3 DNA reads TGTGCCAGCAGTGAACAGGGCTCTGGAAACACCATATATTTT. As protein: CASSEQGSGNTIYF. The chain links TRBV6-1 to TRBJ1-3, with a weak D call TRBD1 (5 bases). The CDR3 consists of 14 residues. Trimming removed 2 bases at V and 0 bases at J, with 5 bases between. Germline lookup yields CDR1 MNHNS and CDR2 SASEGT.

The sample holds a few counts of this clonotype. The chain has TRBV5-1 and TRBJ2-2, with D possibly matching TRBD2 (5 bases). The ends were cut back, 5 bases at V and 9 bases at J, with 17 bases in the middle. The CDR3 is 14 amino acids. Germline V lookup: CDR1 SGHRS, CDR2 YFSETQ. The CDR3 sequence: CASSSGRVSWELFF. CDR3 in DNA: TGCGCCAGCAGTTCGGGAAGGGTCTCGTGGGAGCTGTTTTTT.

The chain employs TRBV6-1 and TRBJ1-6; unclear D gene. The CDR3 is 14 amino acids. Germline CDR1 MNHNS, CDR2 SASEGT. V was pared by 2 bases and J by 10 bases, with 12 bases between. CDR3 sequence reads: CASSERSGWSPLHF. The CDR3 coding sequence is TGTGCCAGCAGTGAAAGGAGTGGGTGGTCACCCCTCCACTTT.

This clonotype was counted a few times. The chain employs TRBV6-6 and TRBJ2-7; D is perhaps TRBD1 (5 bases). CDR1 is MNHNY and CDR2 is SVGAGI in the germline V gene (reference sequence). Trimming cost V 0 bases and J 2 bases, with 11 bases left between them. The CDR3 consists of 15 residues. The CDR3, as DNA: TGTGCCAGCAGTTACTCTTATGACAGCACCTACGAGCAGTACTTC. This sequence encodes CASSYSYDSTYEQYF.

This clonotype was observed a handful of times. Because the CDR3 is missing its conserved closing phenylalanine or tryptophan, this is likely a read error. J is TRBJ1-1 and V is TRBV6-1; 7 bases map to TRBD1. The V gene's germline CDR1 is MNHNS and CDR2 SASEGT. The CDR3 has 14 amino acids. V lost 6 bases to trimming and J lost 2 bases; unmatched junction nucleotides: 6. The CDR3 region is CASSRDSLNTEAFL. In DNA form, the CDR3 reads TGTGCCAGCAGCCGGGACAGCCTAAACACTGAAGCTTTCCTT.

The rearrangement uses TRBV19 and TRBJ2-2, with D hard to call. V lost 3 bases, J lost 1 base, and 6 bases lay in between. The CDR3 runs to 14 residues. Germline CDR1 is LNHDA and CDR2 is SQIVND (reference sequence). The CDR3 DNA reads TGTGCCAGTAGTATCCCAGGGAACACCGGGGAGCTGTTTTTT. It encodes CASSIPGNTGELFF.

This clonotype was counted between two and nine times. The V and J genes are TRBV12-3 or TRBV12-4 and TRBJ2-7; D is perhaps TRBD2 (7 bases). V was shortened by 3 bases and J by 2 bases, with 11 bases between the two germline ends. There are 14 residues in the CDR3. The CDR3 loop is CASSFGGTTYEQYF. CDR3 coding DNA: TGTGCCAGCAGTTTCGGGGGGACAACCTACGAGCAGTACTTC.

This clonotype was counted between two and nine times. The J gene is TRBJ2-7, the V gene TRBV5-1; no definite D call. CDR1 and CDR2 from the germline V gene are SGHRS and YFSETQ. Trimming removed 4 bases at V and 2 bases at J, with 4 bases between. This CDR3 spans 11 amino acids. The CDR3 sequence is CASSTPYEQYF. CDR3 DNA sequence: TGCGCCAGCAGCACGCCCTACGAGCAGTACTTC.

This clonotype was detected only a few times. V usage is TRBV4-1 and J usage is TRBJ2-7; TRBD1 matches at 8 bases. Germline V gene sequence: CDR1 MGHRA, CDR2 YSYEKL. The length of the CDR3 is 17 residues. J gave up 6 bases and V 0 bases, and 13 bases lay outside the gene matches. CDR3 nucleotide sequence: TGCGCCAGCAGCCAAGATCTTCCAGGGGGCTGGGCCTCCGAGCAGTACTTC. Protein: CASSQDLPGGWASEQYF.

The CDR3 sequence: CASIKSGGDTQYF. CDR3 DNA sequence: TGTGCCAGCATCAAGTCGGGAGGGGATACGCAGTATTTT. The chain employs TRBV6-1 and TRBJ2-3, with 8 bases fitting TRBD2. Germline values: CDR1 MNHNS, CDR2 SASEGT. The CDR3 runs to 13 residues. V lost 7 bases and J lost 6; bases outside the gene matches: 6.

The CDR3, as DNA: TGTGCCAGCAGTTACTCGAATGTGGGTCTCTACGAGCAGTACTTC. This sequence encodes CASSYSNVGLYEQYF. This chain uses TRBV6-5 with TRBJ2-7; D gene uncertain. CDR3 length: 15 residues. Germline lookup yields CDR1 MNHEY and CDR2 SVGAGI. Trimming stripped 0 bases from V and 3 bases from J, with 12 bases between.

This clonotype occurred once. The chain carries TRBV28 and TRBJ1-4; D might be TRBD1 (6 bases). CDR1 is MDHEN and CDR2 is SYDVKM in the germline V gene. V lost 4 bases, J lost 4 bases, and 13 bases lay in between. The CDR3 runs to 15 residues. The CDR3 spells CASSSQGSSNEKLFF. The CDR3 DNA follows: TGTGCCAGCAGTTCACAGGGTTCGAGTAATGAAAAACTGTTTTTT.

The V call is TRBV5-4, the J call TRBJ2-5, with no clear D. Trimming took off 4 bases at V and 3 bases at J, with 10 bases between the two ends. Germline V gene sequence: CDR1 SGHNT, CDR2 YYREEE (reference sequence). The CDR3 is 13 residues long. The CDR3 bases are TGTGCCAGCAGCAACGCGCGGAAAGAGACCCAGTACTTC. Protein: CASSNARKETQYF.

The V and J genes are TRBV6-1 and TRBJ1-3, with TRBD1 as a possible D gene (6 bases). CDR3 length equals 13 residues. V gave up 8 bases and J gave up 5 bases, with 13 bases separating them. Germline V gene lookup returns CDR1 MNHNS and CDR2 SASEGT. The CDR3 nucleotides are TGTGCCAGCCAAACCGGGGACAGAAACACCATATATTTT. The encoded protein is CASQTGDRNTIYF.